This T cell receptor (beta chain) was identified in a study of beta chain features in type 1 diabetes. One heparinised draw of blood, averaging around 120 mL, came from each donor. Purity exceeding 95% was reached by all sorted populations. This CDR3 is built from 19 residues. Germline V gene lookup returns CDR1 SGHDN and CDR2 FVKESK. After removal of 0 bases from V and 2 bases from J, the junction contained 10 bases not matched to a gene. On this clone itself: Its antigen is undetermined.

Study observations and caveats: PCR may have favored shorter templates equally in patients and controls. Whether TCRB rearrangement is influenced by HLA type was left unresolved in this analysis.

Reverse transcription of all isolated RNA meant that expressed TCRB transcripts were sequenced. The data were produced by immunoSEQ multiplex PCR, yet TCRdb's version contains in-frame clones alone and is incomplete. Counted here are some 150,000 clones, more than 9% occurring once; the ten biggest clones make up approximately 1.3%. Material: naive CD4+ T cells from blood. The receptor's source is a man aged 18 to 30 in good health. The rearrangement uses TRBV14 and TRBJ2-6, with TRBD1 matching 7 bases. Here the CDR3 DNA reads TGTGCCAGCAGCCAAGATCGTGGTAGGGGGCGGGCTGGGGCCAACGTCCTGACTTTC. Amino acids: CASSQDRGRGRAGANVLTF.